Listed here is a single T cell receptor beta chain. No antigen is known for it. Treatment given: roughly 18 received Ad26.COV2.S at low or high dose, single or two shots; a few received placebo; per-sample allocation not given. At day 63 after the first vaccine or placebo injection, samples were drawn. These data originate in a study of Ad26.COV2.S vaccination and SARS-CoV-2 variants. Study-wide results and caveats: Comparability of non-spike TCR breadth was observed across vaccine and placebo recipients. Spike-specific TCR breadth ran higher among vaccine recipients than placebo recipients.

Clones were read by immunoSEQ multiplex PCR, and TCRdb kept only the in-frame ones, dropping some. The profile shows about 680,000 clones, around 90% of them singletons. Losses at the gene ends were 3 bases for V and 2 bases for J; bases not matched to a gene: 14. The CDR3 runs 21 residues. Germline CDR1 and CDR2: SGDLS and YYNGEE. Sequenced here: peripheral blood, sampled in a trial of Ad26.COV2.S vaccine versus placebo. This TCR was sampled from a person between 18 and 65 years old who received the Ad26.COV2.S COVID-19 vaccine or a placebo. The rearrangement links TRBV9 to TRBJ2-2, with 15 bases that match TRBD2. The CDR3 region is CASSGSMGLAGGLINTGELFF. Written as DNA, the CDR3 is TGTGCCAGCAGCGGGTCAATGGGACTAGCGGGGGGCTTGATCAACACCGGGGAGCTGTTTTTT.